This T cell receptor beta chain was identified in a study of T-cell memory formation after mild COVID-19. Across the study: Each donor largely had its own TCR clusters.

A 5'RACE reaction primed in the constant segment made cDNA libraries of TCR alpha and TCR beta, and these carried sample barcodes and UMIs. TCRdb re-called the 5' RACE reads with MiXCR, one entry per CDR3 protein. The sample includes just over 400,000 distinct CDR3 sequences, about a quarter of them seen just once. Study observations and caveats: Contracting CD8+ clones were enriched in EMRA, CD4+ mainly in CM and EM. Pre-infection memory held some responding clones, suggesting pre-existing cross-reactive T cells responded.

Germline values: CDR1 SNHLY, CDR2 FYNNEI. V shed 6 bases and J 7 bases; nucleotides not matched to a gene: 12. CDR3 size: 15 residues. Of note for this clonotype: Its antigen is undetermined.

Source material: PBMCs or a T cell subset sorted from them (not recorded which). The clonotype comes from an adult woman who had mild COVID-19 (a few samples of this study predate the infection). Cell type and time point are not known. The chain is built from TRBV2 and TRBJ2-1; 7 bases fit TRBD2. CDR3 loop: CASSVSGPLGNEQFF. CDR3 sequence (DNA): TGTGCCAGCAGCGTTAGCGGGCCCCTCGGGAATGAGCAGTTCTTC.